These 4 T cell receptor beta chains share one sample of origin, sequenced in a study of cytomegalovirus exposure and HLA in healthy donors. Researchers ran the PCR with 60 Vbeta and 13 Jbeta primers. The protocol was immunoSEQ multiplex PCR, while the TCRdb copy is restricted to in-frame clones and leaves out a portion. The table gives 100,000 or so clones; the top ten clones make up 3% to 3.5% of it. Sequencing used PBMCs. These receptors were collected from a woman in her twenties or thirties in good health and CMV-seronegative.

CDR3 region: CASSFWTGVNQPQHF. The CDR3, as DNA: TGTGCCAGTAGTTTTTGGACAGGGGTCAATCAGCCCCAGCATTTT. J is TRBJ1-5 and V is TRBV19; 9 nucleotides align to TRBD1. Germline trimming cut 5 bases from V and 3 bases from J; bases unmatched to any gene: 5. This CDR3 spans 15 amino acids. Looked up from germline, CDR1 is LNHDA and CDR2 is SQIVND (reference sequence).

The genes are TRBV27 and TRBJ2-7, with TRBD1 as a possible D gene (5 bases). The CDR3 is 14 amino acids. Trimming stripped 0 bases from V and 4 bases from J, with 10 bases between. Germline V lookup: CDR1 MNHEY, CDR2 SMNVEV (reference sequence). DNA of the CDR3: TGTGCCAGCAGTTTATCGATTCCAGGGTACGAGCAGTACTTC. Its translation is CASSLSIPGYEQYF.

The CDR3 loop reads CASSPNSYEQYF. The CDR3 coding sequence is TGTGCCAGTAGCCCAAACTCCTACGAGCAGTACTTC. This chain joins TRBV19 and TRBJ2-7; no clear D. CDR1 and CDR2 from the germline V gene are LNHDA and SQIVND (reference sequence). The V end was cut by 6 bases, the J end by 0 bases, with 6 bases between. The CDR3 contains 12 residues.

The CDR3 DNA reads TGCGCCAGCAGGACTAGCGGGTCCTACAATGAGCAGTTCTTC. This codes for CASRTSGSYNEQFF. The chain links TRBV5-1 to TRBJ2-1, with 10 bases matching TRBD2. With 5 bases clipped from V and 1 base from J, the junction kept 0 bases outside the gene matches. The V gene's germline CDR1 is SGHRS and CDR2 YFSETQ. The CDR3 has 14 amino acids.